The sequence of this TCR beta chain was determined in a study of cytomegalovirus exposure and HLA in healthy donors. About the study: When 350 to 500 donors were genotyped, around 77% of them were found to fall in the Caucasian-associated ancestry cluster. Study conclusions and caveats: Presence/absence analyses assumed roughly uniform sequencing depth across donors, which may not hold.

The PCR used 60 Vbeta and 13 Jbeta primers. TCRdb's copy holds only in-frame clones and misses some; the assay was immunoSEQ multiplex PCR. The repertoire holds roughly 160,000 clones, with more than 70% as singletons. Points on this clone: Its cognate antigen is unknown.

Each donor's status was that of a healthy bone marrow donor. The length of the CDR3 is 15 residues. Germline assignment: CDR1 LNHDA and CDR2 SQIVND (reference sequence). J gave up 2 bases and V 4 bases, and 8 bases lay outside the gene matches. The sequenced sample consisted of PBMCs. The genes are TRBV19 and TRBJ2-7, with TRBD1 matching 7 bases. This sequence was found in a man aged 55 to 69 in good health and CMV-seronegative. DNA of the CDR3: TGTGCCAGTAGTACCTCGACAGGGTCTCCCTACGAGCAGTACTTC. Amino acid sequence: CASSTSTGSPYEQYF.